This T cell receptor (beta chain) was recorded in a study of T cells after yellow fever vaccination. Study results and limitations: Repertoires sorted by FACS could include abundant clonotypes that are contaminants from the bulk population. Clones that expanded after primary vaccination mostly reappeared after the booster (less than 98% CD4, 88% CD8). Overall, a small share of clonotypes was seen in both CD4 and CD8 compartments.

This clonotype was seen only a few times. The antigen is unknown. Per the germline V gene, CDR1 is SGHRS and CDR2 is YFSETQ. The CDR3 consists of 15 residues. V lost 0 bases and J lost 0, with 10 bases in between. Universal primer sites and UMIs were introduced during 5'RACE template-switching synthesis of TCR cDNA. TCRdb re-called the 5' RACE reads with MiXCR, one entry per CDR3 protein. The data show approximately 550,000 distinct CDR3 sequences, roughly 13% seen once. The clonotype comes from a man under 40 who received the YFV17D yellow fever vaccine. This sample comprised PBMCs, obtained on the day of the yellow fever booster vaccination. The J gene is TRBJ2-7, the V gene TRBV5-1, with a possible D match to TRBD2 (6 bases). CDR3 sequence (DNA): TGCGCCAGCAGCTTGGGCGGGGTTAGCTCCTACGAGCAGTACTTC. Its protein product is CASSLGGVSSYEQYF.